This TCR beta chain was documented in a study of blood T cell repertoires in COVID-19. Study overall: Sites in the United States, Italy and Spain provided acute and convalescent COVID-19 samples. T cells, B-cell-depleted T cells, or PBMCs provided the cDNA or gDNA that served as material.

The V and J ends lost 7 bases and 1 base respectively, with 24 bases between them. The CDR3 is made up of 17 amino acids. Germline V gives CDR1 SGHRS, CDR2 YFSETQ. Seattle-derived patients entered the study during active infection and were followed longitudinally. This clone was found once. Methods used by the authors: Scientists estimated how many nucleated cells there were by amplifying reference gene primers. Libraries were prepared by immunoSEQ multiplex PCR; TCRdb keeps only in-frame clonotypes and omits some of them. That table is the source of V, J and clone size, and D and trimming were worked out from the DNA. The sample carries roughly 150,000 clones, about 88% recorded once.

The chain carries TRBV5-1 and TRBJ2-7; maybe TRBD1 (6 bases). The sequence was obtained from a woman aged 45-60 years with COVID-19, enrolled during active disease. The specimen sequenced was peripheral blood. The CDR3 coding sequence is TGCGCCAGCGGCAGCTCCGGAGAGGGGGTTTTGTCCTACGAGCAGTACTTC. Translated, it gives CASGSSGEGVLSYEQYF.